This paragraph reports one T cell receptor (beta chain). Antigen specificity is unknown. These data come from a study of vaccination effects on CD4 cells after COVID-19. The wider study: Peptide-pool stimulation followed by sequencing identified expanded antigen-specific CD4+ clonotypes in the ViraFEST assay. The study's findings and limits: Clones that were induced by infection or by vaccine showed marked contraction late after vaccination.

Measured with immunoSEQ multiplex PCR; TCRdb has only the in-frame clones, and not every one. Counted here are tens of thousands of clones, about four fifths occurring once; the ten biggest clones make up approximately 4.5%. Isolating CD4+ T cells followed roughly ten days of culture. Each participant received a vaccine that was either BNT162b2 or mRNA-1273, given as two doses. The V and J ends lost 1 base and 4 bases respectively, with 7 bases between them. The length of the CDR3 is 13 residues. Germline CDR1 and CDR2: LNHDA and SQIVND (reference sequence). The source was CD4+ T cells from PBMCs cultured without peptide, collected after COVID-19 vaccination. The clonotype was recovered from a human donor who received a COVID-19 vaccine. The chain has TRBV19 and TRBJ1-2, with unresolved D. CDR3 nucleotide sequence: TGTGCCAGTAGTATAGGCCGGTCCTATGGCTACACCTTC. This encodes CASSIGRSYGYTF.